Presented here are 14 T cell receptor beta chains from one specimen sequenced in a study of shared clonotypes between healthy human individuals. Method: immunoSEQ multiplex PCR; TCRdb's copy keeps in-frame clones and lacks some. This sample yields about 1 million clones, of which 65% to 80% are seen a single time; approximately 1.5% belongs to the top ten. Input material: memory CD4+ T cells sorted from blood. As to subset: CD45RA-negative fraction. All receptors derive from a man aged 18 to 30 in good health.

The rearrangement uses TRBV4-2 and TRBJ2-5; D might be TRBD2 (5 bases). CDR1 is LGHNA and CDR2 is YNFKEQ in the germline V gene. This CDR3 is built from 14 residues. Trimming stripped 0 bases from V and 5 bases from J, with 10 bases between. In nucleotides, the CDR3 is TGTGCCAGCAGCCAAGAGTGGCGGGCCGAGACCCAGTACTTC. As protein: CASSQEWRAETQYF.

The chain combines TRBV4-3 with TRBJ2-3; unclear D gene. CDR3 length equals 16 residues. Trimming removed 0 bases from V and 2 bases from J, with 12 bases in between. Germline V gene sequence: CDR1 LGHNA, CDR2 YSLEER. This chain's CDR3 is CASSQEGSLNTDTQYF. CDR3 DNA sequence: TGCGCCAGCAGCCAAGAGGGTAGCCTGAACACAGATACGCAGTATTTT.

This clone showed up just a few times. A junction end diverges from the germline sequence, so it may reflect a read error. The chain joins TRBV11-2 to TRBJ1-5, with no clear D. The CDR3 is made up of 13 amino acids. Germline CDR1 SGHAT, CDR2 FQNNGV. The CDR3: CASSSSPNQPQHF. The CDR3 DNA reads TGTGCCAGCAGCTCCAGCCCCAATCAACCCCAGCATTTT.

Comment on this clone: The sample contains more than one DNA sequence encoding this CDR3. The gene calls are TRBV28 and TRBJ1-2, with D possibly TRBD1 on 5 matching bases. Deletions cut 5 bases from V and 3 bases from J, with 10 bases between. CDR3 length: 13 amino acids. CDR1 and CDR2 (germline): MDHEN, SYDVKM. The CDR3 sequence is CASSRGKDYGYTF. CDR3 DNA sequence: TGTGCCAGCAGTCGGGGGAAAGACTATGGCTACACCTTC.

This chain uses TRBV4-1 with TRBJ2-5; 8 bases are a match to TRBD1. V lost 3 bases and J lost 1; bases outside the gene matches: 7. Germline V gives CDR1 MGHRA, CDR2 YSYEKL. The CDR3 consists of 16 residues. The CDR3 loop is CASSQGWTGTQETQYF. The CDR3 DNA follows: TGCGCCAGCAGCCAGGGGTGGACAGGGACCCAAGAGACCCAGTACTTC.

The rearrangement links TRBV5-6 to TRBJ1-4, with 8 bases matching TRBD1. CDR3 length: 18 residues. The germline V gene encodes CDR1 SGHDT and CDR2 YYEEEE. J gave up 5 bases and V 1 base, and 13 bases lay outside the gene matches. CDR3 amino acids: CASSLRRRIDRGNEKLFF. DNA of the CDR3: TGTGCCAGCAGCTTGAGGAGAAGGATCGACAGGGGAAATGAAAAACTGTTTTTT.

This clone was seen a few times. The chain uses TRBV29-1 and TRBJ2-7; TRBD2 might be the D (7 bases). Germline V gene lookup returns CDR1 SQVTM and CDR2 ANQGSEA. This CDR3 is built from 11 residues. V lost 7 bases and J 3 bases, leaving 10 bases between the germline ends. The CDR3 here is CSGGGGYEQYF. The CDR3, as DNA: TGCAGCGGGGGGGGCGGCTACGAGCAGTACTTC.

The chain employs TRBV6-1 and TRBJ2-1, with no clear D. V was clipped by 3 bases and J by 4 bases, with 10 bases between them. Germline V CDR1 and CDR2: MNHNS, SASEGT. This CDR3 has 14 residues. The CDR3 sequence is CASSDPLGYNEQFF. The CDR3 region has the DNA TGTGCCAGCAGTGACCCCCTTGGATACAATGAGCAGTTCTTC.

The CDR3 region has the DNA TGTGCCAGCAGCTTGAGTACAGGGTCCCGTAGTTTCAATGAGCAGTTCTTC. Amino acid sequence: CASSLSTGSRSFNEQFF. V and J are TRBV5-6 and TRBJ2-1, with a possible D match to TRBD1 (6 bases). CDR1 SGHDT and CDR2 YYEEEE come from the germline V gene. This CDR3 contains 17 residues. V lost 1 base and J 6 bases, leaving 20 bases between the germline ends.

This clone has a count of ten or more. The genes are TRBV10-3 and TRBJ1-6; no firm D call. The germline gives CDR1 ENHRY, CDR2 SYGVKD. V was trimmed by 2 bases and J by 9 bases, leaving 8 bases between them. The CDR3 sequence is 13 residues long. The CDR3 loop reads CAISEPQPSPLHF. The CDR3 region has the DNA TGTGCCATCAGTGAGCCACAGCCTTCACCCCTCCACTTT.

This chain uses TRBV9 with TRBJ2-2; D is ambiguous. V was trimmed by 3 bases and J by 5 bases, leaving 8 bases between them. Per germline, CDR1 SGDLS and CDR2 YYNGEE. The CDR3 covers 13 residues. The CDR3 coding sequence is TGTGCCAGCAGCGACCACCTTACCGGGGAGCTGTTTTTT. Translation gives CASSDHLTGELFF.

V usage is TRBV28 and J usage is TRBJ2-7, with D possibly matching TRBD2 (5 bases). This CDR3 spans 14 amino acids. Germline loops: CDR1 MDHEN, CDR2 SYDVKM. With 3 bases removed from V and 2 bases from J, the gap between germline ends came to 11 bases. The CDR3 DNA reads TGTGCCAGCAGTTTCGCGGGTTCCCCCTACGAGCAGTACTTC. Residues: CASSFAGSPYEQYF.

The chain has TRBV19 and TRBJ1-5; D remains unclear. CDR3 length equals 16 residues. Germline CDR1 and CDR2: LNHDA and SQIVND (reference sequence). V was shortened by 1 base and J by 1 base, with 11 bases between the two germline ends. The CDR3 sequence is CASSIGLERSNQPQHF. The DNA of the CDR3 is TGTGCCAGTAGTATAGGATTGGAACGGAGCAATCAGCCCCAGCATTTT.

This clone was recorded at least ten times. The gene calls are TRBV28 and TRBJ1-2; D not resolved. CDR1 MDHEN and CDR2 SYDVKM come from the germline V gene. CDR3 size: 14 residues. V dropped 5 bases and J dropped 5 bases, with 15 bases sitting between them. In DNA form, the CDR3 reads TGTGCCAGCAGTCTGACGACTTCACAGTATGGCTACACCTTC. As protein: CASSLTTSQYGYTF.